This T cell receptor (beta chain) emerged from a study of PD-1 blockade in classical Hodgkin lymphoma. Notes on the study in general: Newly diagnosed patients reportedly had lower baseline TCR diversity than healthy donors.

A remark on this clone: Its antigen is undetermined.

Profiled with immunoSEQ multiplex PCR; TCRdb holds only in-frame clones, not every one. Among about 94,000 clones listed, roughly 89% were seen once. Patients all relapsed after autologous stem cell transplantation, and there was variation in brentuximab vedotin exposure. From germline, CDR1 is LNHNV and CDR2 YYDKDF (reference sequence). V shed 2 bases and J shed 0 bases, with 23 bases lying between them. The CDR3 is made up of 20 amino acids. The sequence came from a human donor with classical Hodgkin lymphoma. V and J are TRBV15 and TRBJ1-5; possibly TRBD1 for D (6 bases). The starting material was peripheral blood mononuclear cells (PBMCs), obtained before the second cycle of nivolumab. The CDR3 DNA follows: TGTGCCACCAGCAGATTAGGGGGGGCATTCACTACCTCTAGCAATCAGCCCCAGCATTTT. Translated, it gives CATSRLGGAFTTSSNQPQHF.